The 13 T cell receptor beta chains in this list originate from one sample, sequenced in a study of cytomegalovirus exposure and HLA in healthy donors. The study ran its PCR with 60 Vbeta and 13 Jbeta primers. Only in-frame clones appear in the TCRdb table, and some are missing; sequencing was by immunoSEQ multiplex PCR. The repertoire consists of some 190,000 clones, with about 80% occurring once and the leading ten covering approximately 1.3%. The sample taken for sequencing was PBMCs. The receptors here all came from a young man in good health and CMV-seronegative.

The chain is built from TRBV7-2 and TRBJ2-1, with a weak D call TRBD2 (6 bases). This CDR3 contains 14 residues. Per the germline V gene, CDR1 is SGHTA and CDR2 is FQGNSA. V was shortened by 5 bases and J by 7 bases, with 15 bases between the two germline ends. CDR3 region: CASSTWPRGNEQFF. In DNA, the CDR3 is TGTGCCAGCAGCACATGGCCCCGGGGGAATGAGCAGTTCTTC.

The V and J genes are TRBV6-4 and TRBJ2-7; TRBD2 matches 10 bases. The V gene end was trimmed by 6 bases and the J gene end by 3 bases; junction bases not matched to a gene: 8. Germline CDR1 is MRHNA and CDR2 is SNTAGT. This CDR3 has 15 amino acids. Written as DNA, the CDR3 is TGTGCCAGCAGCGTACTAGCGGGACCCAACTACGAGCAGTACTTC. Translation gives CASSVLAGPNYEQYF.

The chain carries TRBV7-8 and TRBJ2-1; weak D call: TRBD2 (5 bases). The length of the CDR3 is 17 residues. Germline V gene data show CDR1 as SGHVS and CDR2 as FQNEAQ. V was trimmed by 5 bases and J by 0 bases, leaving 17 bases between them. The CDR3 spells CASSPHRGGSSYNEQFF. CDR3 DNA: TGTGCCAGCAGCCCCCACCGTGGTGGGAGCTCCTACAATGAGCAGTTCTTC.

The CDR3 loop reads CASSQPRDSYEQYF. The CDR3 nucleotides are TGTGCCAGCAGCCAACCCAGGGACTCCTACGAGCAGTACTTC. The chain carries TRBV28 and TRBJ2-7; D is possibly TRBD1 (5 bases). Germline loops: CDR1 MDHEN, CDR2 SYDVKM. Trimming removed 6 bases from V and 0 bases from J, with 12 bases in between. The CDR3 runs 14 residues. Full variable domain (remainder filled in from reference TRBV28 and TRBJ2-7): DVKVTQSSRYLVKRTGEKVFLECVQDMDHENMFWYRQDPGLGLRLIYFSYDVKMKEKGDIPEGYSVSREKKERFSLILESASTNQTSMYLCASSQPRDSYEQYFGPGTRLTVT.

This chain uses TRBV2 with TRBJ2-7; tentatively, D is TRBD1 (6 bases). This CDR3 has 12 residues. Germline V CDR1 and CDR2: SNHLY, FYNNEI. V was pared by 6 bases and J by 3 bases, with 9 bases between. DNA for the CDR3: TGTGCCAGCAGAGAGGACAGCTACGAGCAGTACTTC. Amino acid sequence: CASREDSYEQYF.

The V gene is TRBV30, the J gene TRBJ1-5; D unclear. V was cut by 0 bases and J by 4 bases, with 10 bases left in between. Looked up from germline, CDR1 is GTSNPN and CDR2 is SVGIG (reference sequence). This CDR3 has 14 residues. CDR3 nucleotide sequence: TGTGCCTGGAGTGTGTCCTTCCGTAATCAGCCCCAGCATTTT. Translated, it gives CAWSVSFRNQPQHF.

This clone was detected only once. This rearrangement joins TRBV27 to TRBJ2-7; the D is unclear. Germline V gene data show CDR1 as MNHEY and CDR2 as SMNVEV (reference sequence). The V and J ends lost 5 bases and 3 bases respectively, with 8 bases between them. The CDR3 covers 12 residues. In DNA, the CDR3 is TGTGCCAGCAGTGGCCCCAGCTACGAGCAGTACTTC. This codes for CASSGPSYEQYF.

This clone was counted between two and nine times. The V gene is TRBV6-4, the J gene TRBJ1-6; 11 bases are shared with TRBD1. The V and J ends lost 2 bases and 9 bases, in that order; junction bases with no gene match: 0. The germline gives CDR1 MRHNA, CDR2 SNTAGT. This CDR3 has 14 amino acids. CDR3 nucleotides: TGTGCCAGCAGTGACGGACAGGGGGCTTCACCCCTCCACTTT. It specifies CASSDGQGASPLHF.

This CDR3 is CASSRDRAHYNEQFF. CDR3 coding DNA: TGTGCCAGCAGCCGCGACAGAGCCCATTACAATGAGCAGTTCTTC. The chain couples TRBV6-5 to TRBJ2-1, with TRBD1 as a possible D gene (5 bases). The CDR3 is 15 residues long. The V gene's germline CDR1 is MNHEY and CDR2 SVGAGI. V dropped 6 bases and J dropped 4 bases, with 16 bases sitting between them.

Comment on this clone: The germline gene is not matched at one end of the junction; a read error may be the cause. The chain combines TRBV7-7 with TRBJ2-1, with D hard to call. CDR3 size: 14 residues. CDR1 is SSHAT, CDR2 FNYEAQ, per germline (reference sequence). The CDR3 DNA reads as TGTGCTAGCAGCTTAACCCGACTCGACGATGAGCAGTTCTTC. Translation gives CASSLTRLDDEQFF. The entire variable domain, with the rest obtained from reference TRBV7-7 and TRBJ2-1, is as follows: GAGVSQSPRYKVTKRGQDVTLRCDPISSHATLYWYQQALGQGPEFLTYFNYEAQPDKSGLPSDRFSAERPEGSISTLTIQRTEQRDSAMYRCASSLTRLDDEQFFGPGTRLTVL.

The V gene is TRBV12-5, the J gene TRBJ2-3; 8 nucleotides agree with TRBD2. V lost 1 base, J lost 2 bases, and 5 bases stayed unmatched. Germline-derived CDR1 and CDR2 are LGHNT and FRNRAP. The CDR3 totals 16 residues. In DNA, the CDR3 is TGTGCTAGTGGTTTGGGCAGCGGGAGTTTCACAGATACGCAGTATTTT. As protein: CASGLGSGSFTDTQYF.

In nucleotides, the CDR3 is TGTGCCACCACGACAGGGAACGGATTGCTCGAGCAGTACTTC. This translates into CATTTGNGLLEQYF. The V call is TRBV2, the J call TRBJ2-7; TRBD1 matches at 7 bases. V dropped 10 bases and J dropped 6; count of bases not matched to a gene: 15. The germline V gene encodes CDR1 SNHLY and CDR2 FYNNEI. The CDR3 is 14 residues long.

The chain couples TRBV18 to TRBJ2-1; D is uncertain. This CDR3 is built from 14 residues. Germline CDR1 is KGHSH and CDR2 is LQKENI. Trimming stripped 3 bases from V and 10 bases from J, with 16 bases between. The CDR3 DNA reads as TGTGCCAGCTCACCGTCTCGAGAGGTGGAGGAGCAGTTCTTC. Amino acid sequence: CASSPSREVEEQFF.